This entry features one TCR beta chain sequence. V was pared by 4 bases and J by 3 bases, with 7 bases of the junction left unmatched. Looked up from germline, CDR1 is SGHDT and CDR2 is YYEEEE. This CDR3 spans 17 amino acids. This specimen belongs to a study of CD8+ T cells in alopecia areata. This sample's treatment: oral pan-JAK inhibitor, 5-10 mg twice daily. Lesional scalp tissue (obtained by punch biopsy) and peripheral blood were collected from alopecia areata patients. Extraction and reverse transcription of RNA yielded cDNA as the sequencing template. Assay: immunoSEQ multiplex PCR; the TCRdb copy retains only in-frame clones and omits some. The sample lists around 100,000 clones; around 50% were seen once.

This specimen was CD8+ T cells sorted from blood, taken at week 24, from a patient treated with tofacitinib. This chain connects TRBV5-6 to TRBJ2-1, with 13 positions matching TRBD2. The source is a human donor with alopecia areata. The CDR3 here is CASSRGLAGAHYNEQFF. The CDR3 bases are TGTGCCAGCAGCAGAGGACTAGCGGGGGCCCACTACAATGAGCAGTTCTTC.